Listed here are 24 T cell receptor beta chains from one sample, sequenced in a study of CD8 T cells in Susac syndrome. RNA in amounts of roughly 0.5 to 1 ug was reverse transcribed with random hexamers. TCRdb reprocessed the immunoSEQ multiplex PCR reads via MiXCR and lists one record per CDR3 protein. This sample yields about 280,000 distinct CDR3 sequences, of which roughly 84% are seen a single time; around 0.12% belongs to the top ten. Source material: CD8+ T cells from PBMCs. Every receptor here comes from a human donor with multiple sclerosis.

This chain uses TRBV27 with TRBJ1-1, with D tentatively TRBD1 (5 bases). Germline V gives CDR1 MNHEY, CDR2 SMNVEV (reference sequence). The CDR3 spans 13 residues. Trimming stripped 3 bases from V and 4 bases from J, with 9 bases between. CDR3 region: CASSFQGGTEAFF. The CDR3 DNA follows: TGTGCCAGCAGTTTCCAGGGTGGCACTGAAGCTTTCTTT.

This rearrangement joins TRBV19 to TRBJ2-5; 8 nucleotides align to TRBD2. The CDR3 contains 15 residues. Germline assignment: CDR1 LNHDA and CDR2 SQIVND (reference sequence). V was clipped by 6 bases and J by 2 bases; unmatched bases: 8. The CDR3 DNA is TGTGCCAGTAGCTGGATCCTAGCGGGTCAAGAGACCCAGTACTTC. Translating it yields CASSWILAGQETQYF.

The gene calls are TRBV29-1 and TRBJ1-2; D is undetermined. Germline lookup yields CDR1 SQVTM and CDR2 ANQGSEA. This CDR3 is built from 13 residues. Trimming left V 6 bases short and J 0 bases short, with 11 bases between. CDR3 sequence (DNA): TGCAGCGTAGCGGGGTCGGCTAACTATGGCTACACCTTC. This encodes CSVAGSANYGYTF. The full variable domain, rest sourced from reference TRBV29-1 and TRBJ1-2, is SAVISQKPSRDICQRGTSLTIQCQVDSQVTMMFWYRQQPGQSLTLIATANQGSEATYESGFVIDKFPISRPNLTFSTLTVSNMSPEDSSIYLCSVAGSANYGYTFGSGTRLTVV.

V usage is TRBV27 and J usage is TRBJ2-1; 10 bases fit TRBD2. There are 14 residues in the CDR3. Germline lookup yields CDR1 MNHEY and CDR2 SMNVEV (reference sequence). V lost 6 bases and J lost 8; bases outside the gene matches: 7. The DNA for the CDR3 is TGTGCCAGCAGCTCTCTTGGACTAGCGGATGAGCAGTTCTTC. Protein product: CASSSLGLADEQFF.

This chain links TRBV6-5 with TRBJ2-3; a possible D gene is TRBD2 (5 bases). Between the trimmed V and J ends, which lost 5 bases and 2 bases, there was a span of 11 bases. The germline CDR1 and CDR2 sequences are MNHEY and SVGAGI. The CDR3 has 14 amino acids. Here the CDR3 reads CASSMDWFTDTQYF. CDR3 sequence (DNA): TGTGCCAGCAGTATGGACTGGTTCACAGATACGCAGTATTTT.

This clonotype was detected once. The rearrangement links TRBV29-1 to TRBJ2-5; no definite D call. Germline V gene sequence: CDR1 SQVTM, CDR2 ANQGSEA. Trimming left V 3 bases short and J 3 bases short, with 8 bases between. This CDR3 has 12 amino acids. As DNA, the CDR3 is TGCAGCGTTGAGGTCGGTGAAGAGACCCAGTACTTC. It yields the protein CSVEVGEETQYF.

The chain recombines TRBV2 with TRBJ1-5; a weak D match, TRBD1 (6 bases). CDR1 and CDR2 (germline): SNHLY, FYNNEI. The V end was cut by 8 bases, the J end by 0 bases, with 17 bases between. The length of the CDR3 is 16 residues. The CDR3 is CASEMGARNSNQPQHF. CDR3 bases: TGTGCCAGCGAAATGGGGGCAAGGAATAGCAATCAGCCCCAGCATTTT.

The rearrangement joins TRBV7-9 to TRBJ2-3; D possibly corresponds to TRBD1 (5 bases). CDR3 length: 13 residues. Trimming shortened V by 8 bases and J by 4 bases, and 13 bases separated the two germline ends. The V gene's germline CDR1 is SEHNR and CDR2 FQNEAQ (reference sequence). The CDR3 loop reads CASRPGSPDTQYF. In DNA, the CDR3 is TGTGCCAGCCGTCCAGGGTCCCCAGATACGCAGTATTTT.

This rearrangement joins TRBV9 to TRBJ2-7; 7 bases are a match to TRBD2. Germline V gene sequence: CDR1 SGDLS, CDR2 YYNGEE. This CDR3 has 15 residues. V dropped 0 bases and J dropped 2; count of bases not matched to a gene: 5. This CDR3 reads CASSVGAGKTYEQYF. The CDR3 DNA reads TGTGCCAGCAGCGTAGGAGCGGGAAAAACCTACGAGCAGTACTTC.

In this sample, this clonotype turned up a few times. The V call is TRBV5-6, the J call TRBJ2-5; no firm D call. Germline V gene lookup returns CDR1 SGHDT and CDR2 YYEEEE. Trimming removed 0 bases at V and 3 bases at J, with 6 bases between. The CDR3 is made up of 13 amino acids. CDR3 bases: TGTGCCAGCAGCTTGGGACTCAAAGAGACCCAGTACTTC. As protein: CASSLGLKETQYF.

This clonotype was counted once. The chain employs TRBV20-1 and TRBJ2-2, with 10 positions matching TRBD2. V shed 1 base, J shed 2 bases, and the junction held 13 bases outside the gene matches. There are 19 residues in the CDR3. Germline CDR1 is DFQATT and CDR2 is SNEGSKA (reference sequence). CDR3 coding DNA: TGCAGTGCTAGAGTGAATCTCATTTCTAGCGGGAGAAACACCGGGGAGCTGTTTTTT. Translated, it gives CSARVNLISSGRNTGELFF.

V gene TRBV3-1 combines with J gene TRBJ1-1; 7 nucleotides agree with TRBD1. CDR3 length equals 13 residues. Germline values: CDR1 LGHDT, CDR2 YNNKEL (reference sequence). Trimming at V came to 7 bases and at J to 4 bases, leaving 6 bases not matched to a gene. CDR3: CASTSGGGTEAFF. The CDR3 bases are TGTGCCAGCACCTCAGGGGGGGGCACTGAAGCTTTCTTT.

V and J are TRBV25-1 and TRBJ1-6; D gene ambiguous. CDR3 length equals 15 residues. V was cut by 6 bases and J by 0 bases, with 9 bases left in between. The germline V gene has CDR1 MGHDK and CDR2 SYGVNS. The CDR3 sequence is CASSKTSSYNSPLHF. For the CDR3, the DNA is TGTGCCAGCAGCAAAACAAGCTCCTATAATTCACCCCTCCACTTT.

This rearrangement joins TRBV2 to TRBJ2-2; 7 bases are shared with TRBD2. The V gene end was trimmed by 0 bases and the J gene end by 0 bases; junction bases not matched to a gene: 7. CDR3 size: 18 residues. The germline V gene encodes CDR1 SNHLY and CDR2 FYNNEI. The CDR3 bases are TGTGCCAGCAGTGAAGCGGGGGGGACTTTCGCGAACACCGGGGAGCTGTTTTTT. Its translation is CASSEAGGTFANTGELFF.

The chain carries TRBV11-3 and TRBJ1-2, with a weak D call TRBD1 (6 bases). The V and J ends lost 1 base and 6 bases respectively, with 15 bases between them. From germline, CDR1 is SGHNT and CDR2 YENEEA. The CDR3 runs 15 residues. CDR3 sequence reads: CASSLGFTGRDGYTF. Written as DNA, the CDR3 is TGTGCCAGCAGCTTAGGTTTTACAGGGAGGGATGGCTACACCTTC.

The sample holds a few counts of this clonotype. This sequence joins TRBV28 and TRBJ1-1; D not certain. The V and J ends lost 6 bases and 7 bases respectively, with 9 bases between them. CDR1 and CDR2 from the germline V gene are MDHEN and SYDVKM. The CDR3 consists of 11 residues. The CDR3 DNA reads as TGTGCCAGCAGGAGAAAGGTTGAAGCTTTCTTT. Amino acid sequence: CASRRKVEAFF.

The CDR3 spells CASSVDVAETQYF. CDR3 coding DNA: TGTGCCAGCAGCGTAGACGTGGCGGAGACCCAGTACTTC. The chain links TRBV9 to TRBJ2-5, with D unresolved. Germline CDR1 and CDR2: SGDLS and YYNGEE. With 0 bases removed from V and 5 bases from J, the gap between germline ends came to 8 bases. The CDR3 has 13 amino acids.

The CDR3 nucleotides are TGTGCCAGCAGCTTAGGATCAGGGACCCAGTACTTC. Encoded protein: CASSLGSGTQYF. The rearrangement uses TRBV7-9 and TRBJ2-5, with no clear D. The CDR3 contains 12 residues. Germline V gene lookup returns CDR1 SEHNR and CDR2 FQNEAQ (reference sequence). V lost 1 base and J 7 bases, leaving 7 bases between the germline ends.

The chain couples TRBV2 to TRBJ1-5; maybe TRBD1 (5 bases). Trimming removed 5 bases from V and 9 bases from J, with 17 bases in between. CDR1 is SNHLY, CDR2 FYNNEI, per germline. There are 14 residues in the CDR3. The CDR3, as DNA: TGTGCCAGCAGTCCTGGGACGGGGCGACGGCCCCAGCATTTT. It yields the protein CASSPGTGRRPQHF.

The chain uses TRBV5-1 and TRBJ1-1; D remains ambiguous. The V end lost 4 bases, the J end lost 3 bases, and 13 bases lay between the germline ends. The CDR3 extends over 14 amino acids. The germline V gene encodes CDR1 SGHRS and CDR2 YFSETQ. CDR3: CASSHLFPYTEAFF. CDR3 bases: TGCGCCAGCAGCCACCTATTCCCATACACTGAAGCTTTCTTT.

The chain carries TRBV12-3 or TRBV12-4 and TRBJ2-1; D is ambiguous. CDR3 size: 11 residues. Trimming stripped 7 bases from V and 8 bases from J, with 9 bases between. The CDR3 DNA follows: TGTGCCAGCAACGCTGGGGATGAGCAGTTCTTC. Protein product: CASNAGDEQFF.

This clonotype was recorded only once. The chain employs TRBV7-9 and TRBJ2-7, with a possible D match to TRBD2 (5 bases). Germline CDR1 and CDR2: SEHNR and FQNEAQ (reference sequence). The CDR3 sequence is 14 residues long. The V and J ends lost 5 bases and 2 bases respectively, with 13 bases between them. This CDR3 reads CASSSTSLTYEQYF. The DNA of the CDR3 is TGTGCCAGCAGCAGTACTAGTCTGACCTACGAGCAGTACTTC.

The V gene is TRBV20-1, the J gene TRBJ2-1; weak D call: TRBD1 (6 bases). The CDR3 has 13 residues. CDR1 is DFQATT, CDR2 SNEGSKA, per germline (reference sequence). The V gene lost 3 bases and the J gene lost 5 bases, with 11 bases spanning the gap. In nucleotides, the CDR3 is TGCAGTGCTAGTACAGGGTGGAACAATGAGCAGTTCTTC. It codes for CSASTGWNNEQFF.

The chain combines TRBV29-1 with TRBJ1-2; possibly TRBD1 for D (6 bases). This CDR3 has 11 residues. The germline V gene has CDR1 SQVTM and CDR2 ANQGSEA. CDR3 region: CSDSGTNGYTF. CDR3 nucleotide sequence: TGCAGTGACTCCGGGACAAACGGCTACACCTTC.